The 14 T cell receptor beta chains below were found in one sample sequenced in a study of T cells after yellow fever vaccination. TCRdb itself ran the 5' RACE reads through MiXCR, one entry per CDR3 protein. Of some 240,000 distinct CDR3 sequences listed, 3.6% are singletons. Sequenced here: PBMCs, sampled 15 days after the yellow fever booster vaccination. The receptors stem from a man aged 18 to 30 who received the YFV17D yellow fever vaccine.

Ten or more counts support this clonotype. V and J are TRBV4-3 and TRBJ2-3; 7 bases fit TRBD1. The V gene's germline CDR1 is LGHNA and CDR2 YSLEER. The CDR3 spans 19 residues. Trimming at V came to 0 bases and at J to 0 bases, leaving 12 bases not matched to a gene. CDR3 loop: CASSQDPYRGPLSTDTQYF. CDR3 nucleotides: TGCGCCAGCAGCCAAGATCCTTACAGGGGTCCCCTTAGCACAGATACGCAGTATTTT.

This clonotype was counted many times. The genes are TRBV7-2 and TRBJ2-5; unclear D gene. Germline lookup yields CDR1 SGHTA and CDR2 FQGNSA. There are 12 residues in the CDR3. Trimming shortened V by 7 bases and J by 7 bases, and 13 bases separated the two germline ends. CDR3 region: CASTPVKGTQYF. The CDR3 DNA is TGTGCCAGCACCCCGGTGAAGGGGACCCAGTACTTC.

A word on this clonotype: A much larger clone sits a single nucleotide away, making a read error possible. The V and J genes are TRBV12-3 or TRBV12-4 and TRBJ1-5, with D unresolved. This CDR3 comprises 14 residues. Here the CDR3 reads CASSSGLSDQPQHF. The CDR3 region has the DNA TGTGCCAGCAGTTCGGGCCTTAGCGATCAGCCCCAGCATTTT.

In this sample, this clonotype turned up many times. V usage is TRBV5-1 and J usage is TRBJ2-5, with D perhaps matching TRBD1 or TRBD2 (6 bases each). With 7 bases removed from V and 5 bases from J, the gap between germline ends came to 15 bases. CDR1 is SGHRS and CDR2 is YFSETQ in the germline V gene. CDR3 length: 13 residues. The CDR3 DNA follows: TGCGCCAGCGACGGGGGCTCCGGGGAGACCCAGTACTTC. It specifies CASDGGSGETQYF.

This clonotype was seen at least ten times. The genes are TRBV11-2 and TRBJ2-5; a possible D gene is TRBD2 (6 bases). The CDR3 contains 12 residues. Germline lookup yields CDR1 SGHAT and CDR2 FQNNGV. Trimming cost V 8 bases and J 0 bases, with 7 bases left between them. The CDR3 spells CASREYQETQYF. The CDR3 coding sequence is TGTGCCAGCCGGGAGTACCAAGAGACCCAGTACTTC.

Many counts were recorded for this clonotype. V usage is TRBV14 and J usage is TRBJ2-1, with TRBD1 as a possible D gene (5 bases). Germline CDR1 SGHDN, CDR2 FVKESK. V gave up 1 base and J gave up 9 bases, with 10 bases separating them. The CDR3 loop spans 13 amino acids. The CDR3 coding sequence is TGTGCCAGCAGCCAAGTGACCCAGGGTGAGCAGTTCTTC. This encodes CASSQVTQGEQFF.

This clonotype was seen many times. V is TRBV5-1 and J is TRBJ2-1; 9 bases are shared with TRBD1. This CDR3 is 15 amino acids long. With 5 bases clipped from V and 0 bases from J, the junction kept 3 bases outside the gene matches. Germline CDR1 reads SGHRS; CDR2 reads YFSETQ. The DNA for the CDR3 is TGCGCCAGCAGGTCACAGGGGGCCTCCTACAATGAGCAGTTCTTC. Residues: CASRSQGASYNEQFF.

Ten or more counts support this clonotype. The chain joins TRBV12-3 or TRBV12-4 to TRBJ2-5, with a tentative D call TRBD2 (5 bases). V was shortened by 6 bases and J by 7 bases, with 15 bases between the two germline ends. This CDR3 is 13 amino acids long. This chain's CDR3 is CASSSPGVPTQYF. DNA of the CDR3: TGTGCCAGCAGCTCCCCCGGGGTACCGACCCAGTACTTC.

The CDR3 reads CASSPMTHLNTEAFF. CDR3 DNA sequence: TGTGCCAGCTCACCGATGACACATTTGAACACTGAAGCTTTCTTT. V and J are TRBV18 and TRBJ1-1; D is undetermined. With 3 bases removed from V and 0 bases from J, the gap between germline ends came to 11 bases. The CDR3 runs to 15 residues. CDR1 and CDR2 (germline): KGHSH, LQKENI.

This clonotype was detected many times. The V call is TRBV20-1, the J call TRBJ2-7, with a tentative D call TRBD1 (6 bases). The V gene lost 4 bases and the J gene lost 4 bases, with 17 bases spanning the gap. This CDR3 is built from 14 residues. Germline loops: CDR1 DFQATT, CDR2 SNEGSKA (reference sequence). CDR3 nucleotides: TGCAGTGCTACATACCCAGGGGCGGCATACGAGCAGTACTTC. The encoded protein is CSATYPGAAYEQYF.

In this sample, this clonotype turned up many times. The V and J genes are TRBV19 and TRBJ2-2; D perhaps matches TRBD1 (6 bases). CDR1 is LNHDA and CDR2 is SQIVND in the germline V gene (reference sequence). V shed 5 bases and J shed 0 bases, with 22 bases lying between them. The CDR3 has 19 residues. CDR3 in DNA: TGTGCCAGTAGTGAGGGATACCGCTTCGCAGGGGCGAACACCGGGGAGCTGTTTTTT. This sequence encodes CASSEGYRFAGANTGELFF.

This clonotype appeared many times. This chain links TRBV29-1 with TRBJ2-1, with 14 bases lining up with TRBD2. Per germline, CDR1 SQVTM and CDR2 ANQGSEA. Trimming took 7 bases from V and 7 from J; bases not matched to a gene: 12. The CDR3 covers 16 residues. CDR3 sequence: CSAQRTSGGSGNEQFF. Written as DNA, the CDR3 is TGCAGCGCCCAGCGGACTAGCGGGGGGTCCGGGAATGAGCAGTTCTTC.

This clonotype was detected ten times or more. The CDR3 coding sequence is TGTGCCACCAGCAGAAAGGACAGCAATAAACCAGAAGCTTTCTTT. Amino acids: CATSRKDSNKPEAFF. V gene TRBV15 combines with J gene TRBJ1-1; TRBD1 is a possible D gene (6 bases). V lost 2 bases to trimming and J lost 8 bases, with 18 bases between them. CDR1 LNHNV and CDR2 YYDKDF come from the germline V gene (reference sequence). There are 15 residues in the CDR3.

About this clonotype: It may be a read error: a sequence one base away is much more abundant. The chain recombines TRBV20-1 with TRBJ2-5; possibly TRBD1 for D (6 bases). Germline values: CDR1 DFQATT, CDR2 SNEGSKA (reference sequence). V was clipped by 0 bases and J by 7 bases, with 18 bases between them. This CDR3 is 15 amino acids long. The CDR3, as DNA: TGCAGTGCTAGAGAATCGTCGACAGGAGGAGTGACCCAGTACTTC. It encodes CSARESSTGGVTQYF.